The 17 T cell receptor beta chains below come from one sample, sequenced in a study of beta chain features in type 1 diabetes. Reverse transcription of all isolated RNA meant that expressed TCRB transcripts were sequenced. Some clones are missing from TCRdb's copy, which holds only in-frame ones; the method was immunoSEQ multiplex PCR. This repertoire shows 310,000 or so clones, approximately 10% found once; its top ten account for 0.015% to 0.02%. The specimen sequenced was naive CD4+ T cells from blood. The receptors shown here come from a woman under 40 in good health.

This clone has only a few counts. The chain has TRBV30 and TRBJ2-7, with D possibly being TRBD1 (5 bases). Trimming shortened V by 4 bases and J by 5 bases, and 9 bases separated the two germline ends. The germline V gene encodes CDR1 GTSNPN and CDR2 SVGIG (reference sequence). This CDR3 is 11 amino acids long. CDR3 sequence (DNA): TGTGCCTGGACGCAGGGTGACGAGCAGTACTTC. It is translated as CAWTQGDEQYF.

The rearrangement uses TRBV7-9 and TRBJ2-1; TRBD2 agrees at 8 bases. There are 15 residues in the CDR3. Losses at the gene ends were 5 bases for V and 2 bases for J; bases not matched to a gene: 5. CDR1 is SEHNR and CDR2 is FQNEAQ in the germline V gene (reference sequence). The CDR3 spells CASSRGLAPYNEQFF. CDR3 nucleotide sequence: TGTGCCAGCAGCCGCGGACTAGCTCCCTACAATGAGCAGTTCTTC.

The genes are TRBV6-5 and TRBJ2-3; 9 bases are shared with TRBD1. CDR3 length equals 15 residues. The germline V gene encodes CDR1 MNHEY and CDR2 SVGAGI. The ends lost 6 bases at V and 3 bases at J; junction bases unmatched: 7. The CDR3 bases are TGTGCCAGCAGCCAGGACAGGGGAGGTACAGATACGCAGTATTTT. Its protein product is CASSQDRGGTDTQYF.

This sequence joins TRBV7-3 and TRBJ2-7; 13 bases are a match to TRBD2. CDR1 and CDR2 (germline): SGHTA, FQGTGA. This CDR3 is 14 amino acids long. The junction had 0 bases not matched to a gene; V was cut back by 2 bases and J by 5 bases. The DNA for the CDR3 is TGTGCCAGCAGCTTAGGGACTAGCGGGAACGAGCAGTACTTC. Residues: CASSLGTSGNEQYF.

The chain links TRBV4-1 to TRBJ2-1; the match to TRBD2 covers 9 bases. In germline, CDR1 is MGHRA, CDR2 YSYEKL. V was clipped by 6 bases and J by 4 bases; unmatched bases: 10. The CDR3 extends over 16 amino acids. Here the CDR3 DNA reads TGCGCCAGCAGGCAATACCCGGGACTAGCTTACAATGAGCAGTTCTTC. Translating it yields CASRQYPGLAYNEQFF.

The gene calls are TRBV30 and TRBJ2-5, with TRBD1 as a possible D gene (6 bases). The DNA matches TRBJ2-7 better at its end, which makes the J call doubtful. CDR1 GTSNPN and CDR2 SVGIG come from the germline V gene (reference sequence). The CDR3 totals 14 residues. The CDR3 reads CAWSVGGYSYEQYF. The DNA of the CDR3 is TGTGCCTGGAGTGTAGGGGGATACTCCTACGAGCAGTACTTC.

The CDR3 protein is CASSLAGGLGQPQHF. The CDR3 DNA follows: TGCGCCAGCAGCTTGGCCGGGGGGCTCGGTCAGCCCCAGCATTTT. The gene calls are TRBV5-1 and TRBJ1-5, with D perhaps TRBD1 (6 bases). Germline CDR1 reads SGHRS; CDR2 reads YFSETQ. Trimming took off 0 bases at V and 6 bases at J, with 13 bases between the two ends. The CDR3 is 15 amino acids.

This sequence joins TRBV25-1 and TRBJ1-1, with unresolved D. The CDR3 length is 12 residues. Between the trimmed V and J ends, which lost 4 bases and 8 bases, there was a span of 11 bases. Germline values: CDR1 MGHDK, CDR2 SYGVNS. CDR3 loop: CASSVGTGEAFF. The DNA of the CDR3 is TGTGCCAGCAGTGTCGGCACGGGAGAAGCTTTCTTT.

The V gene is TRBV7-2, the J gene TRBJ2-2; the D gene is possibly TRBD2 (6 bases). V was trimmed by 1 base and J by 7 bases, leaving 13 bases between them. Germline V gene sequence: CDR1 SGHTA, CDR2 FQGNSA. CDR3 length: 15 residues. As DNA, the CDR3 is TGTGCCAGCAGCTTAGTGGAGGGGTGGAGCGGGGAGCTGTTTTTT. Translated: CASSLVEGWSGELFF.

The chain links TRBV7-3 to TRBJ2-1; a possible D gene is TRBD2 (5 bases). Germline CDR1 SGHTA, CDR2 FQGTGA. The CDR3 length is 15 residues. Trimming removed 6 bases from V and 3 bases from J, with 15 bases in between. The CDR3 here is CASSKSGGLYNEQFF. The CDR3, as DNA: TGTGCCAGCAGTAAAAGCGGTGGGCTCTACAATGAGCAGTTCTTC.

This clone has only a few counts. CDR3 loop: CASSATGEQYF. Written as DNA, the CDR3 is TGTGCCAGTTCCGCCACAGGCGAGCAGTACTTC. This chain links TRBV19 with TRBJ2-7; D perhaps matches TRBD1 (5 bases). Germline values: CDR1 LNHDA, CDR2 SQIVND (reference sequence). CDR3 size: 11 residues. V dropped 8 bases and J dropped 6 bases, with 11 bases sitting between them. The whole variable domain, filled in from reference TRBV19 and TRBJ2-7, reads DGGITQSPKYLFRKEGQNVTLSCEQNLNHDAMYWYRQDPGQGLRLIYYSQIVNDFQKGDIAEGYSVSREKKESFPLTVTSAQKNPTAFYLCASSATGEQYFGPGTRLTVT.

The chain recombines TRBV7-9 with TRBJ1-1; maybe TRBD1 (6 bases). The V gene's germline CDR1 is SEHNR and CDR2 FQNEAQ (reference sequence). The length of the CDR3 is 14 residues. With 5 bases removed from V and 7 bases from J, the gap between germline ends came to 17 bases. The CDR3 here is CASSPRGGGGEAFF. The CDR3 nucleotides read TGTGCCAGCAGCCCTAGGGGTGGGGGCGGTGAAGCTTTCTTT.

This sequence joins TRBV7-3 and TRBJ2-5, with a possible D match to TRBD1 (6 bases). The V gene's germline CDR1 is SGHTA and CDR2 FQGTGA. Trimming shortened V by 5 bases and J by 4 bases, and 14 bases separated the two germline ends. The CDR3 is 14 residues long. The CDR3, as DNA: TGTGCCAGCAGCCTACAACAGGGATCAGAGACCCAGTACTTC. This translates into CASSLQQGSETQYF.

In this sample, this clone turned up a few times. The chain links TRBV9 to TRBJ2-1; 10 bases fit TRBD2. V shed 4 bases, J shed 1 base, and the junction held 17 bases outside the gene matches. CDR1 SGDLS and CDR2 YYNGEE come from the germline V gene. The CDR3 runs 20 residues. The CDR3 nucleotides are TGTGCCAGCAGCCCCCATCGGGCTAGCGGGAGCTGGGAATCCTACAATGAGCAGTTCTTC. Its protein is CASSPHRASGSWESYNEQFF.

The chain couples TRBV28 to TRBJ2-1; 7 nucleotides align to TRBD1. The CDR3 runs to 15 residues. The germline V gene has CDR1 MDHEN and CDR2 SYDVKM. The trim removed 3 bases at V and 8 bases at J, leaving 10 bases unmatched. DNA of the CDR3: TGTGCCAGCAGTTTTGAGGGGGCAGGGCAGGATGAGCAGTTCTTC. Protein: CASSFEGAGQDEQFF.

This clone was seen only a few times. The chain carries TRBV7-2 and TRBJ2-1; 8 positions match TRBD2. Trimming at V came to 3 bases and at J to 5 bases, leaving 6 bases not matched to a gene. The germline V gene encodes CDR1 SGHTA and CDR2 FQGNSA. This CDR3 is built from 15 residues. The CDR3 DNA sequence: TGTGCCAGCAGCTTTTCGGGAGGGCCAAACAATGAGCAGTTCTTC. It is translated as CASSFSGGPNNEQFF.

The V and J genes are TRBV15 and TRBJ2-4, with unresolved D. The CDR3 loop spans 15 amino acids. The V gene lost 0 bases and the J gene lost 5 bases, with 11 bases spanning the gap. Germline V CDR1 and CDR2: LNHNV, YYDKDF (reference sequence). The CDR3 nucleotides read TGTGCCACCAGCAGAGACCCAGGATTTGAAAACATTCAGTACTTC. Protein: CATSRDPGFENIQYF.